This T cell receptor (beta chain) was found in a study of blood T cell repertoires in COVID-19. About the study: Acute and convalescent COVID-19 samples came from the United States, Italy and Spain. PBMCs, B-cell-depleted T cells, or T cells provided the cDNA or gDNA that made up the material.

Germline V gene sequence: CDR1 ENHRY, CDR2 SYGVKD. This CDR3 contains 12 residues. Trimming cost V 4 bases and J 3 bases, with 6 bases left between them. While infection was still active, Seattle patients were enrolled and then followed longitudinally. The data were produced by immunoSEQ multiplex PCR, yet TCRdb's version contains in-frame clones alone and is incomplete. The sample consists of about 370,000 clones, around 89% of them appearing once. This chain links TRBV10-3 with TRBJ1-1; D gene ambiguous. What was sequenced was peripheral blood. The TCR was taken from a woman in her 30s with COVID-19, enrolled during active disease. The CDR3 DNA is TGTGCCATCAGTGCGAGGGACACTGAAGCTTTCTTT. Translating gives CAISARDTEAFF.